The table lists the clone carrying this T cell receptor beta chain with many counts. Its antigen remains unknown. The read is 3 residues too short to cover the CDR3 end, so that end is filled in from the germline J gene. This sample is part of a study of T cell clonality in common variable immunodeficiency. Points from the study as a whole: Patient heterogeneity in the CVID cohort limited correlations between repertoire features and clinical complications.

The CDR3 runs 14 residues. V was pared by 5 bases and J by 5 bases, with 6 bases of the junction left unmatched. Germline V lookup: CDR1 SGHTA, CDR2 FQGNSA. The repertoire was sequenced with immunoSEQ multiplex PCR; TCRdb's copy has only in-frame clones and lacks some. The sample was found to contain about 31,000 clones, and every one recurs. The specimen was peripheral blood mononuclear cells. This clonotype was sampled from a person aged 18-69 years in good health. The V call is TRBV7-2, the J call TRBJ2-5, with 9 bases matching TRBD1. The CDR3 DNA, read in part, is TGTGCCAGCAGCCTACAGGGGGCAGGGGAGACC. It yields the protein CASSLQGAGET. The full CDR3 sequence reads CASSLQGAGETQYF.